This is a list of T cell receptor beta chains from one sample in a study of T cells after yellow fever vaccination. MiXCR, run by TCRdb on the 5' RACE reads, gives a single entry per CDR3 protein. The table includes 620,000 or so distinct CDR3 sequences, approximately 13% detected once. The source material was PBMCs, sampled on the day of the yellow fever booster vaccination. The receptors originated from a young man who received the YFV17D yellow fever vaccine. Both conserved end residues are part of each CDR3. The D gene is left open where the match is weak. Size tells how often a clone was seen (once, few, many) or the class of an expanded clone, and some rows leave it out.

clone_size,d_call,j_call,v_call,cdr3_nt,cdr3_aa
few,TRBD2,TRBJ2-1,TRBV20-1,TGCAGTGCTAGGACTAGCGGGAGGGGGAACAATGAGCAGTTCTTC,CSARTSGRGNNEQFF
few,TRBD2,TRBJ2-7,TRBV30,TGTGCCTGGAGTGCCGGACTAGCGGGAGGTTACGAGCAGTACTTC,CAWSAGLAGGYEQYF
many,NA,TRBJ2-3,TRBV30,TGTGCCTGGAGCACAGATACGCAGTATTTT,CAWSTDTQYF
NA,TRBD2,TRBJ2-1,TRBV20-1,TGCTGTGCTAGAGGACCTAGCGGGGACTCCTACAATGAGCAGTTCTTC,CCARGPSGDSYNEQFF
few,TRBD2,TRBJ2-1,TRBV19,TGTGCCAGTAGGTCCGGGACTAGCGGTTCCTACAATGAGCAGTTCTTC,CASRSGTSGSYNEQFF
few,NA,TRBJ2-5,TRBV10-2,TGCGCCAGCTTCGAATATGGCGGCCAAGAGACCCAGTACTTC,CASFEYGGQETQYF
many,NA,TRBJ2-5,TRBV18,TGTGCCAGCTCACCATCGGTGCAAGAGACCCAGTACTTC,CASSPSVQETQYF
few,NA,TRBJ1-2,TRBV7-2,TGTGCCAGCAGCTTAATTAACAGGAGTAACTATGGCTACACCTTC,CASSLINRSNYGYTF
few,TRBD1,TRBJ1-4,TRBV5-8,TGTGCCAGCAGAGACACAGGGGGTTTGAATGAAAAACTGTTTTTT,CASRDTGGLNEKLFF
NA,TRBD2,TRBJ2-7,TRBV7-6,TGTGCCAGCAGCTTAGGGCAGGGAGGGGCCTACGAGCAGTACTTC,CASSLGQGGAYEQYF
NA,TRBD2,TRBJ2-1,TRBV24-1,TGTGCCACCAGTGATGTACTAGCGGGAGATAATGAGCAGTTCTTC,CATSDVLAGDNEQFF
NA,NA,TRBJ2-5,TRBV28,TGTGCCACCCTCGAGGGGGTTTTGGAGACCCAGTACTTC,CATLEGVLETQYF
many,NA,TRBJ2-1,TRBV3-1,TGTGCCAGCAGCCAAGGTCCGGCAGGGGAGGGAAAGCAGTTCTTC,CASSQGPAGEGKQFF
few,TRBD2,TRBJ2-1,TRBV11-3,TGTGCCAGCAGCCATTCCGGACTAGCGGGAGTGGGTGAGCAGTTCTTC,CASSHSGLAGVGEQFF
NA,NA,TRBJ2-7,TRBV7-2,TGTGCCAGCAGCCTTCAGGGGAACTACGAGCAGTACTTC,CASSLQGNYEQYF
NA,NA,TRBJ2-7,TRBV18,TGTGCCAGCTCACCACGCGAGGGCGGTTCAGGCGAGCAGTACTTC,CASSPREGGSGEQYF
NA,TRBD1,TRBJ1-4,TRBV5-1,TGCGCCGGCAACGCCGGGACAGCGAGCAGGAAACTGTTTTTT,CAGNAGTASRKLFF